The subject of this entry is one T cell receptor (beta chain). Its antigen is unknown. The primer mix had 60 Vbeta and 13 Jbeta primers. Measured with immunoSEQ multiplex PCR; TCRdb has only the in-frame clones, and not every one. The table lists 170,000 or so clones, roughly four fifths of them singletons. Those who donated were healthy bone marrow donors. The CDR3 loop spans 17 amino acids. The V gene's germline CDR1 is LGHNT and CDR2 FRNRAP. The data derive from a study of cytomegalovirus exposure and HLA in healthy donors. Whole-study findings and limits: An analysis was carried out later, and it reportedly showed fewer N-insertions in an Asian-associated ancestry cluster than the approximately 610-donor mean.

This TCR was sampled from a man in his forties or fifties in good health and CMV-seronegative. V is TRBV12-5 and J is TRBJ2-5, with a possible D match to TRBD1 (6 bases). The J call may be in error: the DNA end matches TRBJ2-7 better. Sequenced: PBMCs. In DNA, the CDR3 is TGTGCTAGTGGTTTGGTGGGTGATACAGGGTCCGCGTACGAGCAGTACTTC. Amino acids: CASGLVGDTGSAYEQYF.